Following are 12 T cell receptor beta chains from one sample sequenced in a study of OX40 agonist ivuxolimab in advanced cancers. Library preparation was by the immunoSEQ multiplex PCR assay. TCRdb carries this immuneACCESS record with in-frame sequences only. Its versions omit some clonotypes, under half of them owing to an unresolved V gene in the studies checked, with the rest unexplained. In this sample the table shows fewer than 85,000 clones, around 80% of which occur a single time. In total, the top ten clones hold 6.5% to 7.5% of the sample. The sample was CD4+ or CD8+ T cells sorted from blood, taken in a trial of the OX40 agonist ivuxolimab. The receptors shown here come from an adult with an advanced solid tumor such as melanoma, head and neck, liver or kidney cancer.

The rearrangement uses TRBV29-1 and TRBJ2-2, with D maybe TRBD2 (5 bases). Germline assignment: CDR1 SQVTM and CDR2 ANQGSEA. The CDR3 length is 13 residues. V was shortened by 7 bases and J by 6 bases, with 15 bases between the two germline ends. The CDR3 reads CSAAGGAAGELFF. CDR3 sequence (DNA): TGCAGCGCTGCGGGCGGAGCGGCCGGGGAGCTGTTTTTT.

The CDR3 is CASSLGSSGYNEQFF. In nucleotides, the CDR3 is TGCGCCAGCAGCTTAGGATCTAGCGGGTACAATGAGCAGTTCTTC. The V and J genes are TRBV5-1 and TRBJ2-1; 8 bases match TRBD2. CDR3 length: 15 residues. CDR1 SGHRS and CDR2 YFSETQ come from the germline V gene. V lost 2 bases, J lost 4 bases, and 5 bases stayed unmatched.

This chain uses TRBV19 with TRBJ2-1; the D is unclear. V lost 7 bases and J lost 8, with 12 bases in between. Germline assignment: CDR1 LNHDA and CDR2 SQIVND (reference sequence). This CDR3 region has 12 residues. The CDR3 bases are TGTGCCAGTACCACTGGCCCGCATGAGCAGTTCTTC. This codes for CASTTGPHEQFF. Based on the CDR3 plus reference TRBV19 and TRBJ2-1, the full variable domain is DGGITQSPKYLFRKEGQNVTLSCEQNLNHDAMYWYRQDPGQGLRLIYYSQIVNDFQKGDIAEGYSVSREKKESFPLTVTSAQKNPTAFYLCASTTGPHEQFFGPGTRLTVL.

The rearrangement links TRBV7-9 to TRBJ1-4; D ambiguous. The germline gives CDR1 SEHNR, CDR2 FQNEAQ (reference sequence). Trimming stripped 9 bases from V and 2 bases from J, with 7 bases between. The CDR3 runs to 12 residues. As DNA, the CDR3 is TGTGCCAGTACTAGGACTAATGAAAAACTGTTTTTT. Encoded protein: CASTRTNEKLFF.

J is TRBJ1-4 and V is TRBV28; possibly TRBD1 for D (6 bases). This CDR3 has 17 amino acids. Trimming took off 6 bases at V and 4 bases at J, with 21 bases between the two ends. The germline V gene has CDR1 MDHEN and CDR2 SYDVKM. CDR3 coding DNA: TGTGCCAGCAGGACAGTCTTTCGGGGGACATTTAATGAAAAACTGTTTTTT. This codes for CASRTVFRGTFNEKLFF.

The chain carries TRBV5-6 and TRBJ1-2; 9 bases align to TRBD1. V lost 0 bases and J lost 4; bases outside the gene matches: 4. The CDR3 is made up of 15 amino acids. Germline V gives CDR1 SGHDT, CDR2 YYEEEE. The CDR3 DNA is TGTGCCAGCAGCTTGGACGGACAGGGGCCCTATGGCTACACCTTC. Translated, it gives CASSLDGQGPYGYTF.

The sample holds a few counts of this clone. The rearrangement joins TRBV2 to TRBJ2-7; D is perhaps TRBD2 (5 bases). Germline V gene sequence: CDR1 SNHLY, CDR2 FYNNEI. CDR3 length equals 13 residues. The ends were cut back, 7 bases at V and 2 bases at J, with 12 bases in the middle. CDR3 residues: CASTDPGTYEQYF. The CDR3 DNA is TGTGCCAGCACGGACCCCGGGACCTACGAGCAGTACTTC.

This chain joins TRBV7-9 and TRBJ1-1, with a weak D call TRBD1 (6 bases). V was trimmed by 5 bases and J by 1 base, leaving 17 bases between them. Germline V gene lookup returns CDR1 SEHNR and CDR2 FQNEAQ (reference sequence). This CDR3 has 16 amino acids. The CDR3 DNA sequence: TGTGCCAGCAGCCACGCTGGGGGCAGGGGGAACACTGAAGCTTTCTTT. Amino acids: CASSHAGGRGNTEAFF.

The genes are TRBV5-1 and TRBJ1-3; possible D gene TRBD1, 6 bases. V shed 4 bases and J shed 4 bases, with 18 bases lying between them. Germline-derived CDR1 and CDR2 are SGHRS and YFSETQ. CDR3 length: 16 residues. Here the CDR3 reads CASSASGGLAGNTIYF. Written as DNA, the CDR3 is TGCGCCAGCAGCGCCTCTGGGGGGCTTGCGGGAAACACCATATATTTT. The whole variable domain, remainder taken from reference TRBV5-1 and TRBJ1-3, is KAGVTQTPRYLIKTRGQQVTLSCSPISGHRSVSWYQQTPGQGLQFLFEYFSETQRNKGNFPGRFSGRQFSNSRSEMNVSTLELGDSALYLCASSASGGLAGNTIYFGEGSWLTVV.

This clone has only a few counts. This chain joins TRBV21-1 and TRBJ2-2; TRBD1, the table's D call, was not compared with the DNA. TRBV21-1 is noted as a pseudogene. CDR3 size: 18 residues. CDR3 DNA: TGTGCCAGCAGCACGGGACAGGGGGGACCAATGAACACCGGGGAGCTGTTTTTT. Protein product: CASSTGQGGPMNTGELFF.

This clone has only a few counts. The chain uses TRBV6-4 and TRBJ2-2; TRBD2 agrees at 7 bases. V lost 4 bases and J lost 1; bases outside the gene matches: 6. CDR3 length: 16 amino acids. Germline values: CDR1 MRHNA, CDR2 SNTAGT. The CDR3: CASSVGGLGNTGELFF. The CDR3 region has the DNA TGTGCCAGCAGTGTGGGAGGGCTGGGGAACACCGGGGAGCTGTTTTTT.

This clone appeared a single time. This chain links TRBV5-4 with TRBJ1-4; D possibly corresponds to TRBD1 (6 bases). V lost 2 bases to trimming and J lost 5 bases, with 10 bases between them. The CDR3 contains 14 residues. Germline V gives CDR1 SGHNT, CDR2 YYREEE (reference sequence). CDR3 nucleotide sequence: TGTGCCAGCAGCTTTCAGGGGATAAATGAAAAACTGTTTTTT. Its translation is CASSFQGINEKLFF.